This T cell receptor beta chain was sequenced for a study of Ad26.COV2.S vaccination and SARS-CoV-2 variants. Study summary: Once, or twice with 56 days between doses, Ad26.COV2.S was given intramuscularly. Study-wide results and caveats: Researchers cautioned that TCR breadth and depth analyses may have underestimated total T cell responses.

Libraries were prepared by immunoSEQ multiplex PCR; TCRdb keeps only in-frame clonotypes and omits some of them. The data hold about 480,000 clones, with around 88% observed a single time. Germline-derived CDR1 and CDR2 are LNHDA and SQIVND (reference sequence). Trimming took off 3 bases at V and 1 base at J, with 10 bases between the two ends. This CDR3 spans 14 amino acids. For this clone: The antigen remains unidentified.

The treatment is: around 19 received Ad26.COV2.S at low or high dose, single or two shots; several received placebo; per-sample allocation not given. Sampling happened 63 days after the first vaccine or placebo injection. The specimen was peripheral blood, collected in a trial of Ad26.COV2.S vaccine versus placebo. The TCR was taken from a person aged 18-65 years who received the Ad26.COV2.S COVID-19 vaccine or a placebo. The chain is built from TRBV19 and TRBJ2-7; D may correspond to TRBD1 or TRBD2 (6 bases each). The CDR3 bases are TGTGCCAGTAGTATCCAGGGGAGGTCCTACGAGCAGTACTTC. Translating gives CASSIQGRSYEQYF.